This TCR beta chain was captured by sequencing in a study of blood T cells in healthy people across ages (dated by TCRdb to between 2014 and 2017). Broadly, across the study: Template switching captured roughly one uniquely barcoded TCR beta cDNA molecule per two T cells in model experiments. Using deep sequencing normalized with unique cDNA molecular identifiers, the study measured how TCR beta repertoire diversity changes with age. Donors were grouped into four age groups: young (average approximately 15 years), middle-aged (around 39), aged (roughly 62) and long-lived (roughly 80). To avoid experimental bias, donors of different ages were spread randomly across the sequencing lanes. For two donors (one aged 18 to 30 and one aged 80 or older), the study analyzed two additional independent replicas of 1 million unique cDNA reads from the same blood draw.

Comment on this clonotype: The target of this receptor is not known. No qualities accompany the bases; no much larger clone lies one base away.

The CDR3 goes from the cysteine to the phenylalanine over 13 residues. The only DNA kept is the CDR3, 39 bases in frame from the first base. V gives up 6 bases and J gives up 5 bases, and the segment between their germline ends measures 10 bases. The investigation overall reported the following: Total diversity estimates from one million sequenced T cells were considered lower bounds and underestimates. The percentage of naive T cells measured by flow cytometry correlated strongly with observed TCR beta diversity. Donor CMV infection status was unknown, potentially confounding age-related changes in expanded clonotypes. As age increased, observed TCR beta diversity per million T cells dropped in a roughly linear way, and a significant reduction was already evident by age approximately 40. Compared with the aged group, the long-lived group had more naive CD4+ T cells, fewer expanded clones and increased TCR diversity, suggesting age selection. Bulk unsorted PBMC profiling prevented conclusive comparison of naive and antigen-experienced compartments.

Library construction relied on 5' RACE. For sequencing, an Illumina HiSeq 2500 was employed. A second PCR of roughly 7 to 11 cycles was performed with a sample-barcoded 5' primer and a J-beta primer mix. Each TCR beta cDNA molecule received a unique molecular identifier from a template-switch 5' adaptor carrying 12 random nucleotides. Each sample yielded at least 2.5 million CDR3-containing paired-end reads. First-strand cDNA synthesis was performed from all RNA using the Mint cDNA synthesis kit, with priming by a TRBC-specific oligonucleotide. Following uracil-DNA glycosylase treatment, all cDNA underwent a first 18-cycle PCR with the universal primers M1SS and BC2_uni_R. As for the original processing: Each sample was normalized by randomly selecting 1 million high-quality reads, each carrying a distinct molecular identifier. Instead of being binned into consensus sequences, reads with shared molecular identifiers were discarded. CDR3 identification, clonotype clustering and error correction used MiTCR with a Q25 quality threshold and the strictest error-elimination algorithm. Lower-bound total TCR beta diversity was estimated with a nonparametric unseen species model using Euler transformation. TCRdb applied fastp at Q25 and MiXCR to the public reads, then kept only in-frame beta chains. Every entry covers one CDR3 protein and lists the most common genes and DNA from its rows. The V and J calls were not made by the authors but by TCRdb's processing. This sample gives about 630,000 distinct CDR3 sequences in total; under 25% of them show up just once. The ten top clones hold approximately 3.6% of the sample.

The donors were some 39 Caucasian individuals from Russia, aged roughly 6 to 90 years, who were systemically healthy. About 9.1 milliliters of peripheral blood were collected from each donor into EDTA-treated Vacutainer tubes. PBMCs were isolated by Ficoll-Paque density-gradient centrifugation, with at least 7 million obtained per sample. Trizol reagent was used to extract total RNA from the PBMCs, yielding at least 5.5 micrograms per sample. For every donor, flow cytometry on a PBMC aliquot measured the percentage of naive CD45RAhigh/CD27high T cells. The TCR originated in a man between 65 and 80 years old in good health. The receptor chain draws on TRBV12-3 or TRBV12-4 and TRBJ1-4, with no D gene named confidently. The sample consisted of blood. The CDR3 in this case is CASSLSGNEKLFF. The sequenced DNA is TGTGCCAGCAGCTTAAGCGGGAATGAAAAACTGTTTTTT.